This record covers a single T cell receptor (beta chain). The sample belongs to a study of shared clonotypes between healthy human individuals. The repertoire was sequenced with immunoSEQ multiplex PCR; TCRdb's copy has only in-frame clones and lacks some. The profile covers over 2,000,000 clones, with 93% appearing a single time and approximately 1.6% taken by the ten largest. V trimming: 4 bases; J trimming: 5 bases; junction bases outside the gene matches: 9. CDR1 SGHDT and CDR2 YYEEEE come from the germline V gene. This CDR3 is built from 15 residues. Naive-designated CD8 cells lacked CD45RO, were positively enriched for CCR7, and omitted terminally differentiated effector memory CD45RA+ cells.

Sequencing used naive CD8+ T cells from PBMCs. This chain joins TRBV5-6 and TRBJ2-1, with 7 bases lining up with TRBD1. The clonotype was recovered from a man in his late teens or twenties in good health. Some clones in this sample may be carry-over from other donors' samples. The CDR3 DNA is TGTGCCAGCAGCGGGGCCGGTACAGGGGACAATGAGCAGTTCTTC. It encodes CASSGAGTGDNEQFF.